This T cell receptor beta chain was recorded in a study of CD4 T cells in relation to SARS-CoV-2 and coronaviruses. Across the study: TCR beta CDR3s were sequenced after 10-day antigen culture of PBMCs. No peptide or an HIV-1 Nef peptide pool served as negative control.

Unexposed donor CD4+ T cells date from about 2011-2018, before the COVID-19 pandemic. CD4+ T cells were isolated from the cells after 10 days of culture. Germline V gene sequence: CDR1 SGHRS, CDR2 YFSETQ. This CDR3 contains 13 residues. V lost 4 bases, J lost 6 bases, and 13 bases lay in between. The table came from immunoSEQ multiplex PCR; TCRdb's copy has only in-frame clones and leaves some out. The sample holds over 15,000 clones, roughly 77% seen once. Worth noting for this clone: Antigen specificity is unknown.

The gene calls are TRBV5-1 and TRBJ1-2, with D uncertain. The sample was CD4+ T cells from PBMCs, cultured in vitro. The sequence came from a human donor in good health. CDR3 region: CASSRLVSNGYTF. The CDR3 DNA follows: TGCGCCAGCAGCCGACTGGTTTCAAATGGCTACACCTTC.